This T cell receptor beta chain came from a study of cytotoxic CD8 clonotypes in ibrutinib-treated CLL. Looking at the study overall: The patients, some 12 relapsed/refractory and approximately 14 treatment-naive, included about 18 who were IGHV unmutated.

Generated by immunoSEQ multiplex PCR, the TCRdb table keeps only in-frame clones and is missing some. The sample has around 97,000 clones; approximately 80% are singletons. Trimming pared 5 bases from V and 0 bases from J, leaving 16 bases between. Germline CDR1 LNHDA, CDR2 SQIVND (reference sequence). There are 16 residues in the CDR3. Study-wide results and limits: Sampling times differed between sustained-remission and progressing patients. Private clonotypes, not public ones, expanded at ibrutinib response. Elevated clonality accompanied ibrutinib response, with a return toward baseline values at progression.

On this clone: Its cognate antigen is unknown.

This receptor was identified in a human donor with chronic lymphocytic leukemia. The sample consisted of PBMCs, taken after 12 months of ibrutinib treatment. V is TRBV19 and J is TRBJ1-1; no reliable D call. The CDR3 is CASSFILGRMNTEAFF. CDR3 sequence (DNA): TGTGCCAGTAGTTTTATCCTCGGCAGGATGAACACTGAAGCTTTCTTT.